Listed below are T cell receptor beta chains from one sample, sequenced in a study. MiXCR, applied by TCRdb to the 5' RACE reads, yields one record per CDR3 protein. The sample has fewer than 60,000 distinct CDR3 sequences, about 28% seen once. Sequenced sample: naive CD4+ T cells sorted from blood. These receptors came from a female donor with breast cancer. Each CDR3 is given with its conserved first and last residue. Fields, in order: D gene, J gene, V gene, clone size, CDR3 protein, CDR3 DNA. D genes are given only for firm matches. Not all rows give a size; the values are once, few, many and, for expanded clones, a class.

D: NA
J: TRBJ2-3
V: TRBV5-1
size: NA
CDR3: CASSLGQVVDSDTQYF
DNA: TGTGCCAGCAGCTTGGGCCAGGTCGTAGATTCAGATACGCAGTATTTT

D: NA
J: TRBJ1-2
V: TRBV4-3
size: NA
CDR3: CASSQGNVGVRNGYTF
DNA: TGCGCCAGCAGCCAAGGGAACGTAGGGGTTAGAAATGGCTACACCTTC

D: NA
J: TRBJ2-5
V: TRBV6-6
size: few
CDR3: CASSYSGPTRGETQYF
DNA: TGTGCCAGCAGTTACTCAGGACCAACCCGGGGAGAGACCCAGTACTTC

D: NA
J: TRBJ2-5
V: TRBV12-3/TRBV12-4
size: many
CDR3: CASSLGQGLETQYF
DNA: TGTGCCAGCAGTTTAGGGCAGGGCTTGGAGACCCAGTACTTC

D: TRBD2
J: TRBJ2-3
V: TRBV12-3/TRBV12-4
size: few
CDR3: CASSVQRERADTQYF
DNA: TGTGCCAGCAGTGTACAGCGGGAGAGGGCAGATACGCAGTATTTT

D: TRBD2
J: TRBJ2-3
V: TRBV6-2/TRBV6-3
size: medium-sized
CDR3: CASSYLGLAGDTQYF
DNA: TGTGCCAGCAGTTACTTAGGACTAGCGGGAGATACGCAGTATTTT

D: TRBD1
J: TRBJ1-1
V: TRBV12-3/TRBV12-4
size: NA
CDR3: CASRSRPRQGLKGEAFF
DNA: TGTGCCAGCAGGTCGAGACCGCGACAGGGTTTAAAGGGTGAAGCTTTCTTT

D: TRBD1
J: TRBJ1-2
V: TRBV29-1
size: many
CDR3: CSARQHDRANYGYTF
DNA: TGCAGCGCCAGACAACACGACAGGGCCAACTATGGCTACACCTTC

D: TRBD1
J: TRBJ2-7
V: TRBV12-3/TRBV12-4
size: many
CDR3: CASSPDRAYEQYF
DNA: TGTGCCAGCAGTCCGGACAGGGCCTACGAGCAGTACTTC

D: NA
J: TRBJ2-5
V: TRBV5-4
size: NA
CDR3: CASSKDSNEETQYF
DNA: TGTGCCAGCAGCAAAGACAGCAATGAAGAGACCCAGTACTTC

D: NA
J: TRBJ2-7
V: TRBV5-1
size: few
CDR3: CASSLHPGLATYEQYF
DNA: TGCGCCAGCAGTTTGCATCCGGGACTGGCTACCTACGAGCAGTACTTC

D: TRBD2
J: TRBJ2-1
V: TRBV7-6
size: many
CDR3: CASSYGTRSGEQFF
DNA: TGTGCCAGCAGCTACGGGACTAGGTCTGGTGAGCAGTTCTTC

D: TRBD2
J: TRBJ2-1
V: TRBV7-2
size: NA
CDR3: CASSLLAGGRGEQFF
DNA: TGTGCCAGCAGCTTACTAGCGGGAGGGCGAGGTGAGCAGTTCTTC

D: TRBD2
J: TRBJ2-2
V: TRBV25-1
size: few
CDR3: CASRAREVDTGELFF
DNA: TGTGCCAGCAGGGCGCGGGAGGTAGACACCGGGGAGCTGTTTTTT

D: NA
J: TRBJ1-6
V: TRBV4-2
size: few
CDR3: CASSQDAISNSPLHF
DNA: TGTGCCAGCAGCCAAGATGCGATCAGTAATTCACCCCTCCACTTT

D: NA
J: TRBJ2-7
V: TRBV7-8
size: NA
CDR3: CASSPEWGINAYEQYF
DNA: TGTGCCAGCAGCCCCGAGTGGGGTATTAACGCCTACGAGCAGTACTTC

D: NA
J: TRBJ1-6
V: TRBV4-1
size: many
CDR3: CASSQEDLGSPLHF
DNA: TGCGCCAGCAGCCAAGAAGATTTGGGGTCACCCCTCCACTTT

D: NA
J: TRBJ1-1
V: TRBV29-1
size: medium-sized
CDR3: CSVEVPQNTEAFF
DNA: TGCAGCGTTGAAGTCCCCCAGAACACTGAAGCTTTCTTT

D: NA
J: TRBJ2-1
V: TRBV11-2
size: NA
CDR3: CAGSLDRGANNEQFF
DNA: TGTGCCGGCAGCTTAGACCGCGGGGCAAACAATGAGCAGTTCTTC

D: NA
J: TRBJ1-1
V: TRBV6-2/TRBV6-3
size: NA
CDR3: CASSYSDNIRVTVRWNTEAFF
DNA: TGTGCCAGCAGTTACTCGGACAACATTAGGGTAACGGTCAGGTGGAACACTGAAGCTTTCTTT

D: NA
J: TRBJ2-2
V: TRBV7-6
size: NA
CDR3: CASSLVVDAGELFF
DNA: TGTGCCAGCAGCTTAGTGGTAGACGCCGGGGAGCTGTTTTTT

D: NA
J: TRBJ1-2
V: TRBV7-3
size: once
CDR3: CASSPTPQGSSGYTF
DNA: TGTGCCAGCAGCCCTACCCCACAGGGTTCTAGTGGCTACACCTTC

D: NA
J: TRBJ2-3
V: TRBV3-1
size: NA
CDR3: CASSQHGRLTDTQYF
DNA: TGTGCCAGCAGCCAACACGGGAGACTCACAGATACGCAGTATTTT

D: NA
J: TRBJ2-5
V: TRBV20-1
size: NA
CDR3: CSASPARLETQYF
DNA: TGCAGTGCTAGCCCCGCCCGGCTGGAGACCCAGTACTTC

D: TRBD1
J: TRBJ2-5
V: TRBV6-1
size: NA
CDR3: CASSEATGEWETQYF
DNA: TGTGCCAGCAGTGAAGCGACAGGGGAGTGGGAGACCCAGTACTTC

D: NA
J: TRBJ1-5
V: TRBV12-3/TRBV12-4
size: NA
CDR3: CASTVGGGQPQHF
DNA: TGTGCCAGCACAGTGGGAGGGGGACAGCCCCAGCATTTT

D: TRBD1
J: TRBJ1-5
V: TRBV20-1
size: few
CDR3: CSATGGGRGQPQHF
DNA: TGCAGTGCTACAGGGGGCGGTAGGGGTCAGCCCCAGCATTTT

D: TRBD2
J: TRBJ2-1
V: TRBV9
size: few
CDR3: CASSEGIGLAGLTYNEQFF
DNA: TGTGCCAGCAGCGAGGGGATAGGACTAGCGGGACTAACCTACAATGAGCAGTTCTTC

D: NA
J: TRBJ1-2
V: TRBV7-9
size: NA
CDR3: CASSHRELPSTF
DNA: TGTGCCAGCAGCCATCGGGAGTTGCCTTCTACCTTC

D: NA
J: TRBJ1-6
V: TRBV6-5
size: many
CDR3: CASSITGTGESPLHF
DNA: TGTGCCAGCAGTATTACCGGGACGGGAGAGTCACCCCTCCACTTT

D: TRBD1
J: TRBJ2-6
V: TRBV13
size: NA
CDR3: CASSSARGPGANVLTF
DNA: TGTGCCAGCAGCTCGGCGAGGGGGCCTGGGGCCAACGTCCTGACTTTC

D: NA
J: TRBJ2-3
V: TRBV30
size: NA
CDR3: CAWVHEATDTQYF
DNA: TGTGCCTGGGTTCACGAAGCCACAGATACGCAGTATTTT

D: NA
J: TRBJ1-1
V: TRBV5-1
size: NA
CDR3: CASSLDSRTNTEAFF
DNA: TGCGCCAGCAGCTTGGACAGTCGGACGAACACTGAAGCTTTCTTT

D: NA
J: TRBJ2-5
V: TRBV11-2
size: NA
CDR3: CASSLEGGRETQYF
DNA: TGTGCCAGCAGCTTGGAGGGGGGGCGAGAGACCCAGTACTTC

D: TRBD2
J: TRBJ2-2
V: TRBV5-5
size: few
CDR3: CASTPTSGRLDTGELFF
DNA: TGTGCCAGCACCCCTACGTCCGGGAGGTTGGACACCGGGGAGCTGTTTTTT

D: NA
J: TRBJ1-5
V: TRBV12-3/TRBV12-4
size: NA
CDR3: CASSLDRAQPQHF
DNA: TGTGCCAGCAGTTTAGACAGGGCCCAGCCCCAGCATTTT

D: NA
J: TRBJ2-7
V: TRBV29-1
size: NA
CDR3: CSVRPTNYEQYF
DNA: TGCAGCGTTCGGCCCACCAACTACGAGCAGTACTTC

D: TRBD1
J: TRBJ2-7
V: TRBV5-1
size: NA
CDR3: CASSLKGAYERYF
DNA: TGCGCCAGCAGCCTAAAGGGGGCCTACGAGCGGTACTTC

D: NA
J: TRBJ2-7
V: TRBV12-3/TRBV12-4
size: few
CDR3: CASSRKGVYEQYF
DNA: TGTGCCAGCAGTCGGAAAGGAGTCTACGAGCAGTACTTC

D: TRBD2
J: TRBJ2-5
V: TRBV9
size: few
CDR3: CASSVGGLAGQETQYF
DNA: TGTGCCAGCAGCGTGGGGGGACTAGCGGGCCAAGAGACCCAGTACTTC

D: TRBD1
J: TRBJ1-4
V: TRBV5-1
size: few
CDR3: CASGLLGTDNEKLFF
DNA: TGCGCCAGCGGATTATTGGGGACAGATAATGAAAAACTGTTTTTT

D: NA
J: TRBJ2-3
V: TRBV5-1
size: few
CDR3: CASSLSGDGSTDTQYF
DNA: TGCGCCAGCAGCTTGTCCGGGGATGGAAGCACAGATACGCAGTATTTT